This entry describes one T cell receptor beta chain. The data originate from a study of control samples from healthy donors and cancer patients. The data were produced by immunoSEQ multiplex PCR, yet TCRdb's version contains in-frame clones alone and is incomplete. The sample has 150,000 to 200,000 clones, 90% seen once. This CDR3 is built from 14 residues. The V gene lost 7 bases and the J gene lost 3 bases, with 13 bases spanning the gap. Germline V CDR1 and CDR2: KGHDR, SFDVKD. The chain is built from TRBV24-1 and TRBJ2-3; no reliable D call. This TCR was sampled from a woman between 45 and 60 years old in good health. Sequenced sample: blood. The CDR3 DNA reads as TGTGCCACCAGCCCTAGTGCCGGTACAGATACGCAGTATTTT. Residues: CATSPSAGTDTQYF.